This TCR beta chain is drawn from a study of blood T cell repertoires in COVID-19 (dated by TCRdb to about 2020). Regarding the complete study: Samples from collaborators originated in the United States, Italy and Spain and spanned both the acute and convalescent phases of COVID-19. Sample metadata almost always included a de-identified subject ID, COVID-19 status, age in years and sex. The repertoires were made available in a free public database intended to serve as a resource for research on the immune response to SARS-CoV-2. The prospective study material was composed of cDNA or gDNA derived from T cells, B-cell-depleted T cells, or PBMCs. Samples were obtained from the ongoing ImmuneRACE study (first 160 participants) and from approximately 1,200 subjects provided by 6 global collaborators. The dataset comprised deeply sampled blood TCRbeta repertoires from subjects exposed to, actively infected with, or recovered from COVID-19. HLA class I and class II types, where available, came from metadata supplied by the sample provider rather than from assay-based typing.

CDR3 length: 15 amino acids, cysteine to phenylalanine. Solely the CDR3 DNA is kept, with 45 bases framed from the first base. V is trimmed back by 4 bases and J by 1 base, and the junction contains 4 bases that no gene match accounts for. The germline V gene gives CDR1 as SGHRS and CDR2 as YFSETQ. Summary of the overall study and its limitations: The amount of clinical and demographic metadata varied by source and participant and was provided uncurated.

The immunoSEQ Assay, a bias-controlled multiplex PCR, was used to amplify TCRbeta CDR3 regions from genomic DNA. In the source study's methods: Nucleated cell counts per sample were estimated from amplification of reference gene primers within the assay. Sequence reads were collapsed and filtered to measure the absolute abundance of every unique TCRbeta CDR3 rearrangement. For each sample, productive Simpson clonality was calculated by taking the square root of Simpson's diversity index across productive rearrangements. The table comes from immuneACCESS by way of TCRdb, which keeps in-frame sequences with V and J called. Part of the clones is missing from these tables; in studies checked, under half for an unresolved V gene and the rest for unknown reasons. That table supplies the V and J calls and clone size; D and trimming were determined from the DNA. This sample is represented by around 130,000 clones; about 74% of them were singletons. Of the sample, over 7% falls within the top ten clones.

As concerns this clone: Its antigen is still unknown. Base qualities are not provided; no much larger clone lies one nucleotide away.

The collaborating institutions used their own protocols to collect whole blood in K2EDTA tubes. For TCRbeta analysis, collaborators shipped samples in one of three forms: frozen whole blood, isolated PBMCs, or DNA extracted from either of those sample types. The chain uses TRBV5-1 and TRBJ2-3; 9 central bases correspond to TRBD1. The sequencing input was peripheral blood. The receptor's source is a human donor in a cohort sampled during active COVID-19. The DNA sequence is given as TGCGCCAGCAGCAAACAGGGGGCCGGCACAGATACGCAGTATTTT. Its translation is CASSKQGAGTDTQYF.